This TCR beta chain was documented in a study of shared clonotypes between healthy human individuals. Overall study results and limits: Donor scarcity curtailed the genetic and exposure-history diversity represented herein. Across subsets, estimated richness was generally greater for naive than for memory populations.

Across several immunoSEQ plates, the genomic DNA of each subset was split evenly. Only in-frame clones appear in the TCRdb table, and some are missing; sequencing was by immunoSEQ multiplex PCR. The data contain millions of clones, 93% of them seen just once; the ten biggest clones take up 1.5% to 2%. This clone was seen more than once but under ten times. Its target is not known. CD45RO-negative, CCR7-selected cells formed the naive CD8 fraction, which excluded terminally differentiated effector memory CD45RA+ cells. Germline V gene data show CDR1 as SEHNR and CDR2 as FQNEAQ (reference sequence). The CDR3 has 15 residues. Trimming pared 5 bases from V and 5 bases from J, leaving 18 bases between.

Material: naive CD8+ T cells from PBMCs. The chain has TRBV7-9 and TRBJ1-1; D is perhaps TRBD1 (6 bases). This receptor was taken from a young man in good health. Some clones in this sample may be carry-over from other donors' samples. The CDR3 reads CASSTRTDKGTEAFF. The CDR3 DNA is TGTGCCAGCAGCACTCGGACAGACAAAGGTACTGAAGCTTTCTTT.